The clone carrying this T cell receptor (beta chain) was observed a few times. The source of the sample is a study of T cell clones after liver transplantation. Profiling relied on immunoSEQ multiplex PCR, and the TCRdb table lists in-frame clones only, not all of them. The data show about 20,000 clones, approximately 80% seen once. CDR1 and CDR2 from the germline V gene are MNHEY and SMNVEV (reference sequence). With 5 bases removed from V and 2 bases from J, the gap between germline ends came to 7 bases. The CDR3 has 13 amino acids. The specimen comprised CD8+ T cells from blood, sampled about 56 months after liver transplant. The receptor was derived from a human patient who received a liver transplant. The graft donor may account for some of the T cells. The chain links TRBV27 to TRBJ1-3; a weak D match, TRBD1 (5 bases). CDR3 loop: CASSRGAGNTIYF. DNA for the CDR3: TGTGCCAGCAGTCGGGGGGCTGGAAACACCATATATTTT.